The 27 T cell receptor beta chains in this list originate from one sample, sequenced in a study of CD8 T cells in ankylosing spondylitis. Using its own MiXCR run on the 5' RACE reads, TCRdb lists one record per CDR3 protein. The sample records about 230,000 distinct CDR3 sequences, roughly 8.2% being singletons. Sequences were obtained from blood, either unsorted or a sorted T cell fraction (not recorded which). The receptors shown here come from a female donor with ankylosing spondylitis or in good health (not recorded which).

There are many counts of this clonotype. V is TRBV7-9 and J is TRBJ2-2, with 9 bases aligning to TRBD1. J gave up 2 bases and V 5 bases, and 6 bases lay outside the gene matches. The CDR3 runs 16 residues. Germline CDR1 is SEHNR and CDR2 is FQNEAQ (reference sequence). The CDR3 is CASSPMGQGNTGELFF. The CDR3 nucleotides read TGTGCCAGCAGCCCCATGGGACAGGGAAACACCGGGGAGCTGTTTTTT.

This clonotype appeared many times. Here the CDR3 DNA reads TGTGCCAGCAGCTTAGTAGGGACCCTCGACGCAGCTTTCTTT. Translating it yields CASSLVGTLDAAFF. The chain couples TRBV7-2 to TRBJ1-1; TRBD1 is a possible D gene (5 bases). Between the trimmed V and J ends, which lost 1 base and 10 bases, there was a span of 16 bases. Germline loops: CDR1 SGHTA, CDR2 FQGNSA. This CDR3 contains 14 residues.

This clonotype was recorded at least ten times. V is TRBV15 and J is TRBJ2-1; D remains ambiguous. The V and J ends lost 3 bases and 5 bases respectively, with 8 bases between them. The germline V gene has CDR1 LNHNV and CDR2 YYDKDF (reference sequence). This CDR3 has 13 residues. In DNA, the CDR3 is TGTGCCACCAGCAGCTGGGGAAACAATGAGCAGTTCTTC. It specifies CATSSWGNNEQFF.

This clonotype has a single count. At one end, the junction sequence differs from germline, possibly due to a read error. This rearrangement joins TRBV5-6 to TRBJ2-2; weak D call: TRBD1 (6 bases). The length of the CDR3 is 14 residues. CDR1 and CDR2 (germline): SGHDT, YYEEEE. The CDR3: CVSSNRDYTGELFF. In DNA, the CDR3 is TGTGTCAGCAGCAACAGGGATTACACCGGGGAGCTGTTTTTT.

This clonotype was counted ten times or more. This chain uses TRBV5-6 with TRBJ2-7, with TRBD1 matching 10 bases. The CDR3 contains 15 residues. The V gene end was trimmed by 4 bases and the J gene end by 2 bases; junction bases not matched to a gene: 6. CDR1 and CDR2 (germline): SGHDT, YYEEEE. The CDR3 DNA reads as TGTGCCAGCAGCCGGACAGGGGGGGGGACCTACGAGCAGTACTTC. This codes for CASSRTGGGTYEQYF.

This clonotype has a handful of counts. This chain links TRBV7-8 with TRBJ2-1; weak D call: TRBD2 (6 bases). Trimming shortened V by 0 bases and J by 0 bases, and 18 bases separated the two germline ends. CDR1 is SGHVS and CDR2 is FQNEAQ in the germline V gene. The CDR3 loop spans 19 amino acids. The CDR3 here is CASSLARAGPMSSYNEQFF. In DNA, the CDR3 is TGTGCCAGCAGCTTAGCGCGGGCGGGACCGATGAGCTCCTACAATGAGCAGTTCTTC.

There are many counts of this clonotype. The V gene is TRBV3-1, the J gene TRBJ2-1, with 12 bases that match TRBD2. Germline lookup yields CDR1 LGHDT and CDR2 YNNKEL (reference sequence). Trimming at V came to 4 bases and at J to 8 bases, leaving 6 bases not matched to a gene. There are 15 residues in the CDR3. The CDR3 bases are TGTGCCAGCAGCCCAAGACTAGCGGGAGACGATGAGCAGTTCTTC. Its translation is CASSPRLAGDDEQFF.

As regards this clonotype: A much larger clone lies a single base off, so this may be a read error. V usage is TRBV7-2 and J usage is TRBJ1-1; D gene uncertain. This CDR3 contains 12 residues. The germline V gene has CDR1 SGHTA and CDR2 FQGNSA. This CDR3 is CVSSRFNDEAFF. The CDR3 DNA sequence: TGTGTCAGCAGCCGCTTCAATGATGAAGCTTTCTTT. The full variable domain, its missing parts supplied by reference TRBV7-2 and TRBJ1-1, is GAGVSQSPSNKVTEKGKDVELRCDPISGHTALYWYRQSLGQGLEFLIYFQGNSAPDKSGLPSDRFSAERTGGSVSTLTIQRTQQEDSAVYLCVSSRFNDEAFFGQGTRLTVV.

This clonotype was seen at least ten times. This rearrangement joins TRBV20-1 to TRBJ1-4; D unresolved. Germline CDR1 and CDR2: DFQATT and SNEGSKA (reference sequence). The CDR3 runs 12 residues. Trimming left V 5 bases short and J 6 bases short, with 10 bases between. The CDR3 reads CSARTTDEKLFF. The CDR3 DNA follows: TGCAGTGCTCGGACCACGGATGAAAAACTGTTTTTT.

Ten or more counts support this clonotype. In nucleotides, the CDR3 is TGTGCCAGCAGCGTAGCCCCAGACAATGAGCAGTTCTTC. This codes for CASSVAPDNEQFF. The chain has TRBV9 and TRBJ2-1, with D unclear. The V gene lost 0 bases and the J gene lost 5 bases, with 6 bases spanning the gap. This CDR3 comprises 13 residues. Germline CDR1 is SGDLS and CDR2 is YYNGEE. Supplemented by reference TRBV9 and TRBJ2-1, the full variable domain reads DSGVTQTPKHLITATGQRVTLRCSPRSGDLSVYWYQQSLDQGLQFLIQYYNGEERAKGNILERFSAQQFPDLHSELNLSSLELGDSALYFCASSVAPDNEQFFGPGTRLTVL.

There are a few counts of this clonotype. This chain connects TRBV6-2 or TRBV6-3 to TRBJ2-7; D is possibly TRBD1 or TRBD2 (5 bases each). V was shortened by 4 bases and J by 2 bases, with 15 bases between the two germline ends. Per the germline V gene, CDR1 is MNHEY and CDR2 is SVGEGT. The CDR3 totals 15 residues. CDR3 amino acids: CASSSWDRAPYEQYF. CDR3 DNA: TGTGCCAGCAGTTCTTGGGACCGGGCTCCCTACGAGCAGTACTTC.

Ten or more counts support this clonotype. V usage is TRBV5-1 and J usage is TRBJ2-7; no clear D. The V end lost 4 bases, the J end lost 4 bases, and 15 bases lay between the germline ends. CDR1 and CDR2 (germline): SGHRS, YFSETQ. This CDR3 has 14 amino acids. The CDR3 sequence is CASSPTYTMYEQYF. CDR3 in DNA: TGCGCCAGCAGCCCAACCTACACCATGTACGAGCAGTACTTC.

There are a few counts of this clonotype. The chain carries TRBV7-8 and TRBJ2-3; D possibly corresponds to TRBD2 (6 bases). The CDR3 is 16 residues long. The ends were cut back, 5 bases at V and 0 bases at J, with 15 bases in the middle. Germline V gives CDR1 SGHVS, CDR2 FQNEAQ. The CDR3 DNA sequence: TGTGCCAGCAGCAGTTTCGGCGGGGCTAGCACAGATACGCAGTATTTT. The encoded protein is CASSSFGGASTDTQYF.

At least ten counts were recorded for this clonotype. This chain links TRBV6-6 with TRBJ2-5, with a tentative D call TRBD1 (6 bases). V was pared by 7 bases and J by 7 bases, with 16 bases between. Germline lookup yields CDR1 MNHNY and CDR2 SVGAGI (reference sequence). The length of the CDR3 is 13 residues. The DNA for the CDR3 is TGTGCCAGCACCCGGGACACCTTCTGGACCCAGTACTTC. This sequence encodes CASTRDTFWTQYF.

This clonotype has a count of ten or more. The rearrangement uses TRBV9 and TRBJ2-1; maybe TRBD2 (6 bases). V was clipped by 4 bases and J by 6 bases, with 11 bases between them. This CDR3 region has 13 residues. CDR1 is SGDLS, CDR2 YYNGEE, per germline. The CDR3 spells CASSIRDSNEQFF. The CDR3 DNA is TGTGCCAGCAGCATCCGGGACTCCAATGAGCAGTTCTTC. Full variable domain (remainder filled in from reference TRBV9 and TRBJ2-1): DSGVTQTPKHLITATGQRVTLRCSPRSGDLSVYWYQQSLDQGLQFLIQYYNGEERAKGNILERFSAQQFPDLHSELNLSSLELGDSALYFCASSIRDSNEQFFGPGTRLTVL.

The J gene is TRBJ1-5, the V gene TRBV20-1, with D perhaps matching TRBD1 (6 bases). V was trimmed by 6 bases and J by 11 bases, leaving 17 bases between them. The CDR3 covers 12 residues. Germline V gene sequence: CDR1 DFQATT, CDR2 SNEGSKA (reference sequence). CDR3 nucleotides: TGCAGTGCGGAGAGGGGGGAAGGTGCCCAGCATTTT. Its protein product is CSAERGEGAQHF.

This clonotype was recorded at least ten times. The J gene is TRBJ1-6, the V gene TRBV7-8; D perhaps matches TRBD1 (5 bases). Trimming left V 0 bases short and J 10 bases short, with 13 bases between. The V gene's germline CDR1 is SGHVS and CDR2 FQNEAQ. This CDR3 comprises 15 residues. The CDR3 spells CASSLAPGNSSPLHF. As DNA, the CDR3 is TGTGCCAGCAGCTTAGCCCCAGGGAATAGCTCACCCCTCCACTTT.

This clonotype was recorded many times. The V gene is TRBV5-1, the J gene TRBJ2-4; 7 bases line up with TRBD1. Trimming at V came to 3 bases and at J to 1 base, leaving 10 bases not matched to a gene. Germline CDR1 is SGHRS and CDR2 is YFSETQ. This CDR3 is built from 17 residues. CDR3 DNA sequence: TGCGCCAGCAGCTCCTTACAGGGGTCGGTGGCCAAAAACATTCAGTACTTC. Encoded protein: CASSSLQGSVAKNIQYF.

The chain employs TRBV30 and TRBJ2-4; 10 bases map to TRBD2. This CDR3 region has 15 residues. Germline-derived CDR1 and CDR2 are GTSNPN and SVGIG (reference sequence). The V segment lost 3 bases and the J segment 6 bases; nucleotides outside the gene matches: 8. CDR3 residues: CAWSAGLAVVNIQYF. The CDR3 region has the DNA TGTGCCTGGAGCGCAGGACTAGCGGTCGTAAACATTCAGTACTTC.

This clonotype has a count of ten or more. The genes are TRBV12-3 or TRBV12-4 and TRBJ2-7; no definite D call. The V end was cut by 2 bases, the J end by 6 bases, with 5 bases between. CDR3 size: 11 residues. The CDR3 spells CASSLSPEQYF. The CDR3 region has the DNA TGTGCCAGCAGTTTATCCCCCGAGCAGTACTTC.

This clonotype was picked up many times. The genes are TRBV7-6 and TRBJ1-5; D gene uncertain. This CDR3 contains 13 residues. Germline assignment: CDR1 SGHVS and CDR2 FNYEAQ. V lost 1 base and J lost 2, with 3 bases in between. Written as DNA, the CDR3 is TGTGCCAGCAGCTTAGTAGGCAATCAGCCCCAGCATTTT. It yields the protein CASSLVGNQPQHF.

This clonotype was picked up many times. V and J are TRBV7-3 and TRBJ2-3; 10 positions agree with TRBD1. The germline V gene has CDR1 SGHTA and CDR2 FQGTGA. Losses at the gene ends were 5 bases for V and 3 bases for J; bases not matched to a gene: 5. CDR3 length equals 15 residues. The CDR3 DNA is TGTGCCAGCAGCCGGGACAGGGGTGGGACAGATACGCAGTATTTT. It is translated as CASSRDRGGTDTQYF.

This clonotype was seen repeatedly, ten times or more. The V gene is TRBV29-1, the J gene TRBJ2-1; the match to TRBD2 covers 7 bases. The CDR3 totals 13 residues. CDR1 and CDR2 (germline): SQVTM, ANQGSEA. J was trimmed by 10 bases and V by 6 bases; bases with no gene match: 12. The CDR3 DNA is TGCAGCGTGGGGGGGGGACTTTTCGTCGAGCAGTTCTTC. Protein: CSVGGGLFVEQFF.

This clonotype was seen many times. V gene TRBV20-1 combines with J gene TRBJ2-7; D is ambiguous. The CDR3 length is 13 residues. In germline, CDR1 is DFQATT, CDR2 SNEGSKA (reference sequence). Trimming removed 1 base at V and 0 bases at J, with 7 bases between. DNA for the CDR3: TGCAGTGCTAGAGGGAAGGACTCCTACGAGCAGTACTTC. Protein product: CSARGKDSYEQYF.

This clonotype was seen repeatedly, ten times or more. This chain links TRBV6-2 or TRBV6-3 with TRBJ2-2, with 8 bases aligning to TRBD1. Germline lookup yields CDR1 MNHEY and CDR2 SVGEGT. CDR3 length: 17 residues. V lost 2 bases and J lost 0; bases outside the gene matches: 5. The CDR3 DNA reads as TGTGCCAGCAGTTACCAGGCAGGGGGCTCGAACACCGGGGAGCTGTTTTTT. It encodes CASSYQAGGSNTGELFF.

Many counts were recorded for this clonotype. The chain couples TRBV29-1 to TRBJ1-1, with a tentative D call TRBD1 (6 bases). Germline loops: CDR1 SQVTM, CDR2 ANQGSEA. CDR3 size: 11 residues. This CDR3 is CGGRGYTEAFF. For the CDR3, the DNA is TGCGGGGGCAGGGGTTACACTGAAGCTTTCTTT.

This rearrangement joins TRBV4-3 to TRBJ2-2, with D tentatively TRBD2 (5 bases). The CDR3 has 14 residues. Germline loops: CDR1 LGHNA, CDR2 YSLEER. V dropped 0 bases and J dropped 5 bases, with 7 bases sitting between them. CDR3 nucleotides: TGCGCCAGCAGCCAAGACTGGAGGACCGGGGAGCTGTTTTTT. Translated, it gives CASSQDWRTGELFF.